The clone carrying this T cell receptor (beta chain) was observed a handful of times. CDR3 length: 18 residues. Germline loops: CDR1 SNHLY, CDR2 FYNNEI. The ends lost 10 bases at V and 2 bases at J; junction bases unmatched: 17. The sample originates from a study of early T cells in non-severe SARS-CoV-2 infection. MiXCR, run by TCRdb on the 5' RACE reads, gives a single entry per CDR3 protein. The repertoire has about 61,000 distinct CDR3 sequences, around 12% of them found once; the top ten carry roughly 1.2%. Sequencing used whole blood, obtained at baseline. V and J are TRBV2 and TRBJ2-3; TRBD2 agrees at 11 bases. This clonotype was obtained from an adult who was a healthcare worker with PCR-confirmed SARS-CoV-2 infection or an uninfected control (not recorded which). The donor label of this sample is uncertain. This CDR3 reads CATRLAGHRVVDTDTQYF. The CDR3 DNA sequence: TGTGCCACCAGACTAGCGGGGCACCGGGTAGTTGACACAGATACGCAGTATTTT. Based on the CDR3 plus reference TRBV2 and TRBJ2-3, the full variable domain is EPEVTQTPSHQVTQMGQEVILRCVPISNHLYFYWYRQILGQKVEFLVSFYNNEISEKSEIFDDQFSVERPDGSNFTLKIRSTKLEDSAMYFCATRLAGHRVVDTDTQYFGPGTRLTVL.